The entry below describes one T cell receptor beta chain. Its target is not known. RNA transcripts provided the source from which TCR beta CDR3 regions were amplified. The primer set for the first-round RT-PCR of the TCR CDR3 was HTBI. TCRdb reanalysed the multiplex PCR reads using MiXCR and keeps one entry per CDR3 protein. This sample has around 700,000 distinct CDR3 sequences; around 40% occur once, and the top ten carry around 32%. This entry is derived from a study of T cells in Graves' hyperthyroidism and ophthalmopathy. Findings of the study overall: A 13 V-J model separated ophthalmopathy from stable hyperthyroidism. Most clonotypes that expanded in the thyroid above 0.001 also showed up in blood.

The germline V gene has CDR1 SSHAT and CDR2 FNYEAQ (reference sequence). This CDR3 spans 14 amino acids. V lost 4 bases to trimming and J lost 3 bases; unmatched junction nucleotides: 5. The chain is built from TRBV7-7 and TRBJ2-7, with 8 positions matching TRBD1. Sequencing was done on a sample of blood. The source is a woman in her thirties or forties with Graves' hyperthyroidism. The chain's CDR3 is CASSSWDRNYEQYF. Here the CDR3 DNA reads TGTGCCAGCAGCTCATGGGACAGGAACTACGAGCAGTACTTC.